The 3 T cell receptor beta chains below all came from one sample that was sequenced in a study of blood T cell repertoires in COVID-19. The data were produced by immunoSEQ multiplex PCR, yet TCRdb's version contains in-frame clones alone and is incomplete. This sample has around 140,000 clones, with around 87% found just once. Sequencing was performed on peripheral blood. The receptors shown here come from a man in his fifties or sixties with active COVID-19.

The rearrangement uses TRBV19 and TRBJ2-7, with a tentative D call TRBD2 (6 bases). In germline, CDR1 is LNHDA, CDR2 SQIVND (reference sequence). The CDR3 runs to 14 residues. V was pared by 5 bases and J by 1 base, with 12 bases between. The DNA of the CDR3 is TGTGCCAGTAGTCCCGCAGGGAGGTCCTACGAGCAGTACTTC. This gives the protein CASSPAGRSYEQYF.

The chain is built from TRBV11-1 and TRBJ2-7; possible D gene TRBD1, 6 bases. The CDR3 is made up of 14 amino acids. V dropped 4 bases and J dropped 2 bases, with 12 bases sitting between them. Germline CDR1 is SGHAT and CDR2 is FQDESV (reference sequence). The CDR3 DNA reads TGTGCCAGCAGCTCGGGGACACGTCCCTACGAGCAGTACTTC. It specifies CASSSGTRPYEQYF.

The chain carries TRBV25-1 and TRBJ1-2; TRBD1 is a possible D gene (5 bases). Deletions cut 5 bases from V and 7 bases from J, with 14 bases between. The CDR3 length is 13 residues. Germline V gives CDR1 MGHDK, CDR2 SYGVNS. CDR3 DNA sequence: TGTGCCAGCAGTCTTAGGGGCGCCGGTGGCTACACCTTC. Its translation: CASSLRGAGGYTF.